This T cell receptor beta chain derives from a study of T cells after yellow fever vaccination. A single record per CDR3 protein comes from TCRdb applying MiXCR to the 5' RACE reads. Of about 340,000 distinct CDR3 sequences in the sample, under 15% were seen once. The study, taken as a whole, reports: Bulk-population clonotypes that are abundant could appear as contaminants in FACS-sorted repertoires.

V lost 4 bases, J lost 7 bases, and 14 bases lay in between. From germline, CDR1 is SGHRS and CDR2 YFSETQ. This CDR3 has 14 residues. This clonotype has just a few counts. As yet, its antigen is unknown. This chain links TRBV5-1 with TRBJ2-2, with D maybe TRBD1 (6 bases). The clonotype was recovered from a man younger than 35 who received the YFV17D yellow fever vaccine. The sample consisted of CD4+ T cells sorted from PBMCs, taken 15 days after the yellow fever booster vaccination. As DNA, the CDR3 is TGCGCCAGCAGCCTACAGGGCAGAGACGGGGAGCTGTTTTTT. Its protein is CASSLQGRDGELFF.